Here is one T cell receptor (beta chain) with its context. Its antigen is undetermined. This entry belongs to a study of CD8 T cell repertoires and HIV-1 epitope variants. At the level of the study: Cultures ran around ten days, with IL-2, IL-7 and IL-15 added on days 3 and 7.

V lost 1 base and J lost 4, with 11 bases in between. CDR3 size: 14 residues. Looked up from germline, CDR1 is PRHDT and CDR2 is FYEKMQ (reference sequence). The method was immunoSEQ multiplex PCR; TCRdb's version includes in-frame clones alone and lacks a portion of them. The data contain thousands of clones, under 75% of them singletons. The sequenced sample was cultured CD8+ T cells derived from PBMCs. The sequence derives from a male donor with HIV. This chain joins TRBV13 and TRBJ2-7, with a tentative D call TRBD2 (5 bases). The CDR3 spells CASSLAGKSYEQYF. CDR3 DNA: TGTGCCAGCAGCTTAGCGGGGAAAAGTTACGAGCAGTACTTC.